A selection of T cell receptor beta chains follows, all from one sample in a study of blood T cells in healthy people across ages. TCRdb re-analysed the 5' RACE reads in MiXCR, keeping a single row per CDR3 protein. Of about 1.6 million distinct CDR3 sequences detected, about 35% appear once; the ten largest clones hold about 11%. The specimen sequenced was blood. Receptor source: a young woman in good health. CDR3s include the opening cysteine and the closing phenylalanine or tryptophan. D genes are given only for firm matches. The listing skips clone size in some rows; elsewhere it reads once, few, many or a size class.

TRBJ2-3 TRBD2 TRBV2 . TGTGCCACTAGACTAGCGGGGGCCACAGATACGCAGTATTTT CATRLAGATDTQYF
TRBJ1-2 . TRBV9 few TGTGCCAGCAGCGTAGCTGGAGGACGGAACTATGGCTACACCTTC CASSVAGGRNYGYTF
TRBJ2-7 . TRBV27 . TGTGCCAGCAGACCCTGGGCTACGCCGGGCTACGAGCAGTACTTC CASRPWATPGYEQYF
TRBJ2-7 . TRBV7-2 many TGTGCCAGCAGCTTGGACACCTACGAGCAGTACTTC CASSLDTYEQYF
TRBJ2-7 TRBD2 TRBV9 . TGTGCCAGCAGCGGATACTCGCGGGGGTCAACCTACGAGCAGTACTTC CASSGYSRGSTYEQYF
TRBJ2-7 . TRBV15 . TGTGCCACCAGCGTGTCGGGCCACGAGCAGTACTTC CATSVSGHEQYF
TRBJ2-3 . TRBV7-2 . TGTGCCAGCAGCTTAGGGGTGCAAATAGCGCGCACAGATACGCAGTATTTT CASSLGVQIARTDTQYF
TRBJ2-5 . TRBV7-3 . TGTGCCAGCAGCTTATCCCATGGAGAGACCCAGTACTTC CASSLSHGETQYF
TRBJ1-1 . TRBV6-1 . TGTGCCAGCAGTAGGACAAGCGGAGCTTTCTTT CASSRTSGAFF
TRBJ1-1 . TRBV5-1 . TGCGCCAGCAGCTTGGAGGGGACAGCTTTCTTT CASSLEGTAFF
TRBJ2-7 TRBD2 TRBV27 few TGTGCCAGCAGTTTAGAGGCGGGAGGACGACACGAGCAGTACTTC CASSLEAGGRHEQYF
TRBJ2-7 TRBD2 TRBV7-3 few TGTGCCAGCAGCTTAGAGCGGGGGGGCTCCTACGAGCAGTACTTC CASSLERGGSYEQYF
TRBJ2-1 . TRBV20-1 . TGCAGTGCTAAGGCGGCAGCGGGTAATGAGCAGTTCTTC CSAKAAAGNEQFF
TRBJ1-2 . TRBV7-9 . TGTGCCAGCGGGACAACCGCGACAGTACCTAACTATGGCTACACCTTC CASGTTATVPNYGYTF
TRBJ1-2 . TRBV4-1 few TGCGCCAGCAGCCAAGGGGACCTACTTGGCTACACCTTC CASSQGDLLGYTF
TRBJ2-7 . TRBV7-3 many TGTGCCAGCAGCTTGTCGGACGAGAGCTCCTACGAGCAGTACTTC CASSLSDESSYEQYF
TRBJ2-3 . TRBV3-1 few TGTGCCAGCAGCCAAGAAATCAATACGCAGTATTTT CASSQEINTQYF
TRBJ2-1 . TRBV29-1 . TGCAGCGTGCGAGGTTTACCCTACAATGAGCAGTTCTTC CSVRGLPYNEQFF
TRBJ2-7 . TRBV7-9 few TGTGCCAGCAGCTCTCTTAGGTTATTCGGGGGCTACGAGCAGTACTTC CASSSLRLFGGYEQYF
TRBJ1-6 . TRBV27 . TGTGCCAGCAGTTTTGGCAGCTCCTATAATTCACCCCTCCACTTT CASSFGSSYNSPLHF
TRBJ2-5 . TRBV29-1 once TGCAGCGTACACACAGGGTCTTTCTACGGGCAGTACTTC CSVHTGSFYGQYF
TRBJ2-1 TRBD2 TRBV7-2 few TGTGCCAGCAGCTTCCTCCCCGGGACTAGCGTTTACAATGAGCAGTTCTTC CASSFLPGTSVYNEQFF
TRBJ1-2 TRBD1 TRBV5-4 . TGTGCCAGCAGCTCCGGTGACAGGGGGCGGTATGGCTACACCTTC CASSSGDRGRYGYTF
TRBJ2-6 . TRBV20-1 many TGCAGTGCTAGAGCCCCCTTGACAAGGCTAGGTGGGGCCAACGTCCTGACTTTC CSARAPLTRLGGANVLTF
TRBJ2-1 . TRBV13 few TGTGCCAGCAGCTGGCGGGACGGTTACAATGAGCAGTTCTTC CASSWRDGYNEQFF
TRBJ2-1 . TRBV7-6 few TGTGCCAGCGGTGACCAGGATCTCGCCTCCTACAATGAGCAGTTCTTC CASGDQDLASYNEQFF
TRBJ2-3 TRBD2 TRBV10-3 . TGTGCCATCAGCCCTAGCGGGGGGCCATCAGATACGCAGTATTTT CAISPSGGPSDTQYF
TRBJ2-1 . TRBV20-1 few TGCAGTGCTGCACCCGAAGCCGGGGACGATGAGCAGTTCTTC CSAAPEAGDDEQFF
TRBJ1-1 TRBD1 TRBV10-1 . TGCGCCAGCAGTGAGACAGGGGGCTGGGACACTGAAGCTTTCTTT CASSETGGWDTEAFF
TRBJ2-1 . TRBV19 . TGTGCCAGTAATCCCGGTGTCGGTGAGCAGTTCTTC CASNPGVGEQFF
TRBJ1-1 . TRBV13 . TGTGCCAGCACCAAGAACACTGAAGCTTTCTTT CASTKNTEAFF
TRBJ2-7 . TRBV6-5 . TGTGCCAGCAGTTACTCGGATACAGGGCCCTACGAGCAGTACTTC CASSYSDTGPYEQYF
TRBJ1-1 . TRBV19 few TGTGCCAGTACGCCTGCCCAGGTGGCGAACACTGAAGCTTTCTTT CASTPAQVANTEAFF
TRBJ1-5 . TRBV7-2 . TGTGCCAGCAGACGGAGGAGCAATCAGTCCCAGCATTTT CASRRRSNQSQHF
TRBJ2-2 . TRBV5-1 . TGCGCCAGCAGACTCAGCGGAGCGAACACCGGGGAGCTGTTTTTT CASRLSGANTGELFF
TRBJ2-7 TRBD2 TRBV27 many TGTGCCAGCAGTATAAGGACTAGCGGGTCCTACGAGCAGTACTTC CASSIRTSGSYEQYF
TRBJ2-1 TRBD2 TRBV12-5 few TGTGCTAGTGGTTTGGCTAGCGGGAGCCACAATGAGCAGTTCTTC CASGLASGSHNEQFF
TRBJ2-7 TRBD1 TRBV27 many TGTGCCAGCAGTTTGGGACAGGACTACGAGCAGTACTTC CASSLGQDYEQYF
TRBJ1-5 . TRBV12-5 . TGTGCTAGTGGCGTAGATCAGCCCCAGCATTTT CASGVDQPQHF
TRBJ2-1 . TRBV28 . TGTGCCAGCAGTTTAATTCGGACCCACTCCTACAATGAGCAGTTCTTC CASSLIRTHSYNEQFF
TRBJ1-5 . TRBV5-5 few TGTGCCAGCAGCTTGATCGGGGCCAATAGCAATCAGCCCCAGCATTTT CASSLIGANSNQPQHF
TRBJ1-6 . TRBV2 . TGTGCCAGCAGGGGCACCTATAATTCACCCCTCCACTTT CASRGTYNSPLHF
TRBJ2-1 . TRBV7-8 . TGTGCCAGCAGCTTACCCCCGGGACACGGGTTCTTC CASSLPPGHGFF
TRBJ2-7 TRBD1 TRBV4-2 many TGTGCCAGCAGCCAACCACAGGGGGCTTTCTACGAGCAGTACTTC CASSQPQGAFYEQYF
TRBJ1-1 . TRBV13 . TGTGCCAGCAGCTTAGCTGGGCACCCCATGAACACTGAAGCTTTCTTT CASSLAGHPMNTEAFF
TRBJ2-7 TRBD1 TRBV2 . TGTGCCAGCAATCCGGGGACAGGGGAAGGCGAGCAGTACTTC CASNPGTGEGEQYF
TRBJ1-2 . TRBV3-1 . TGTGCCAGCAGCCATGAGATAAACTATGGCTACACCTTC CASSHEINYGYTF
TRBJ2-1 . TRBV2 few TGTGCCAGCAGTGAAATAGTTTACAATGAGCAGTTCTTC CASSEIVYNEQFF
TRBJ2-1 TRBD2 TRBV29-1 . TGCAGCGTTGCGCTCGGGAGGGCCGGCAATGAGCAGTTCTTC CSVALGRAGNEQFF
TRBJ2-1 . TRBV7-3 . TGTGCCAGCAGCTTTAGGCTAGCTACTCGGAGTGAGCAGTTCTTC CASSFRLATRSEQFF
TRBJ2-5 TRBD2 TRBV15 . TGTGCCACCAGCAGGTTGGGACTAGCGGGAGTGGACCAAGAGACCCAGTACTTC CATSRLGLAGVDQETQYF
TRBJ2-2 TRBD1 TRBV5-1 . TGCGCCAGCAGCTTGGCGGACAGGGGGCTCGGGGAGCTGTTTTTT CASSLADRGLGELFF
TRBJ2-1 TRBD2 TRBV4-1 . TGCGCCAGCAGCCAAGATAGGAGCGGGGGGCCCTACAATGAGCAGTTCTTC CASSQDRSGGPYNEQFF
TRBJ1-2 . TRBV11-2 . TGTGCCAGCAGCTTATTGACAGTGAGGGGCTACACCTTC CASSLLTVRGYTF
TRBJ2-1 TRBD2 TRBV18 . TGTGCCAGCTCAATTGACAGAGCGGGGAATGAGCAGTTCTTC CASSIDRAGNEQFF
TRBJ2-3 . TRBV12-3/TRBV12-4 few TGTGCCAGCAGTTTAGGGGTTAGGACAGATACGCAGTATTTT CASSLGVRTDTQYF
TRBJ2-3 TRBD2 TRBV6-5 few TGTGCCAGCAGTTCAATTCTAGCGGGAGAGGTAGATACGCAGTATTTT CASSSILAGEVDTQYF